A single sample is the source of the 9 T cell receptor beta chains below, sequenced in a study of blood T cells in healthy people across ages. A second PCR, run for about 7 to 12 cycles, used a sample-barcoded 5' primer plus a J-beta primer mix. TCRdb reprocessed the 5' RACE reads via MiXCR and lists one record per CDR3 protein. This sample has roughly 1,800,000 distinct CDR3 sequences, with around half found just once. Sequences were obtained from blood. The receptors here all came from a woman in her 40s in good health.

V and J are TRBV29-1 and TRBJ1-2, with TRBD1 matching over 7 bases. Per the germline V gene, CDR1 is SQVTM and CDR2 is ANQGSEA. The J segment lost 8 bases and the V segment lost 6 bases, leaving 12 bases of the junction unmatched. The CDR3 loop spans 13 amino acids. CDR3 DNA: TGCAGCGTCGGGCAACAGGGGAACGAGGGCTACACCTTC. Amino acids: CSVGQQGNEGYTF.

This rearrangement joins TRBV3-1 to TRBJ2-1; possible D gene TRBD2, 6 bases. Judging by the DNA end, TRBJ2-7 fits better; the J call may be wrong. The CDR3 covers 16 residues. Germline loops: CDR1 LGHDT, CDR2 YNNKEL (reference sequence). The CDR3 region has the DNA TGTGCCAGCAGCCAAGAAGGAGGGTCCCCCTACAATGAGCAGTACTTC. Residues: CASSQEGGSPYNEQYF.

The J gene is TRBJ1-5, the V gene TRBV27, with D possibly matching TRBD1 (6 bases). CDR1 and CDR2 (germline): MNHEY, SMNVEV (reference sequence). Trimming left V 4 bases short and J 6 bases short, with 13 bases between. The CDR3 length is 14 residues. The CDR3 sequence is CASSSRGGGQPQHF. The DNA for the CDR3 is TGTGCCAGCAGTTCCAGGGGAGGCGGTCAGCCCCAGCATTTT.

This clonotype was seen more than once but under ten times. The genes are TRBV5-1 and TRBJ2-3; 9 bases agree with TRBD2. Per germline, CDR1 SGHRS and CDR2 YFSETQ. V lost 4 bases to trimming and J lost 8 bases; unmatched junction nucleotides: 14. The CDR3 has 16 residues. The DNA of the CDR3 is TGCGCCAGCAGCCCTACGACTAGCGGATGGCGGGGTACGCAGTATTTT. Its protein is CASSPTTSGWRGTQYF.

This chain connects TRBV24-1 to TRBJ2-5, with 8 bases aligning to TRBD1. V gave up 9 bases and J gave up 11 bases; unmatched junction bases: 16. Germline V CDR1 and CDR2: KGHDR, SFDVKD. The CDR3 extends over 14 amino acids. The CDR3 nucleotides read TGTGCCACCCAGGGGGCAGGGAGATACGATGAGCAGTACTTC. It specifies CATQGAGRYDEQYF.

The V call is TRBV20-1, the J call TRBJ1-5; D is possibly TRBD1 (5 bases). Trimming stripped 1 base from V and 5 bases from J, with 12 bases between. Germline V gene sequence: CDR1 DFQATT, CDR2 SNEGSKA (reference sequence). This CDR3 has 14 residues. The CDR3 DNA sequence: TGCAGTGCTAGAGCAACAGGACGGGATCAGCCCCAGCATTTT. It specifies CSARATGRDQPQHF.

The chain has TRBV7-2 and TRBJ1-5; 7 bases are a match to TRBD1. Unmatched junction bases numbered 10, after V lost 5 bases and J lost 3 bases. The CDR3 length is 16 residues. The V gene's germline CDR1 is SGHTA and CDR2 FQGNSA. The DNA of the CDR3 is TGTGCCAGCAGCGATATGGGACAGACTCCCAATCAGCCCCAGCATTTT. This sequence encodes CASSDMGQTPNQPQHF.

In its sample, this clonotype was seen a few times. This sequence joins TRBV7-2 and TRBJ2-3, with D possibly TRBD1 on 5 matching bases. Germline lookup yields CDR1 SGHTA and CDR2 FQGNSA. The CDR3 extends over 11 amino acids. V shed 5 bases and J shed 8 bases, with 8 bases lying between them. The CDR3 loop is CASSRGTTQYF. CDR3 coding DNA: TGTGCCAGCAGCAGGGGAACTACGCAGTATTTT.

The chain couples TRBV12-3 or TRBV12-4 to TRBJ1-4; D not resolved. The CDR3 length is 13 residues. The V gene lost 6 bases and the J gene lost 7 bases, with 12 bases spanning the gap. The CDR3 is CASRDPRGEKLFF. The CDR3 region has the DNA TGTGCCAGCAGAGATCCCAGAGGTGAAAAACTGTTTTTT.